The sample holds many counts of the clone carrying this T cell receptor beta chain. Its antigen is unknown. The data stem from a study of CD8+CD57+ T cells in acquired aplastic anemia. Study as a whole: An average of approximately 3.2 ug of DNA was obtained from sorted CD4+ and CD8+ cells. Findings and caveats of the study: Patients and controls were not found to differ significantly in CD8+ Simpson's diversity. The same twenty-nine CD8+ CDR3 sequences occurred in patients and in controls.

Genomic DNA templated the TCR beta VDJ and CDR3 profiling. TCRdb re-called the reads with MiXCR, one entry per CDR3 protein. Of around 430,000 distinct CDR3 sequences listed, under 40% are singletons. CDR3 length: 13 amino acids. V was trimmed by 6 bases and J by 2 bases, leaving 11 bases between them. CDR1 DFQATT and CDR2 SNEGSKA come from the germline V gene (reference sequence). In patients chosen for sequencing, flow cytometry had shown CD8+CD57+ cell expansion. Receipt of therapy had not occurred in any patient by the time of blood sampling. This TCR came from a human donor with aplastic anemia. The V gene is TRBV20-1, the J gene TRBJ1-5; D unresolved. The material sequenced was sorted CD4+, CD8+, or CD8+CD57+ T cells (not recorded which) from PBMCs. As DNA, the CDR3 is TGCAGTGCCGAGAGAGGTGGCAATCAGCCCCAGCATTTT. Translating gives CSAERGGNQPQHF.